A single sample is the source of the 19 T cell receptor beta chains below, sequenced in a study of shared clonotypes between healthy human individuals. Assay: immunoSEQ multiplex PCR; the TCRdb copy retains only in-frame clones and omits some. The sample includes 2 million to 2.5 million clones, about nine tenths of them seen just once. Sequences were obtained from naive CD4+ T cells from PBMCs. The subset is: CD45RA+ positively selected. These receptors originate from a man aged 18 to 30 in good health. Some clones in this sample may be carry-over from other donors' samples.

The chain joins TRBV7-9 to TRBJ2-7, with 9 bases aligning to TRBD1. The length of the CDR3 is 16 residues. Germline V CDR1 and CDR2: SEHNR, FQNEAQ (reference sequence). The V and J ends lost 1 base and 3 bases, in that order; junction bases with no gene match: 7. This CDR3 is CASSLGTGGGNYEQYF. For the CDR3, the DNA is TGTGCCAGCAGCTTAGGCACAGGGGGCGGGAACTACGAGCAGTACTTC.

J is TRBJ2-5 and V is TRBV9, with a tentative D call TRBD1 (6 bases). The germline CDR1 and CDR2 sequences are SGDLS and YYNGEE. The CDR3 loop spans 14 amino acids. Trimming took 3 bases from V and 9 from J, leaving 18 bases between them. CDR3 coding DNA: TGTGCCAGCAGCGGATTGGTGGGGTGGGGGCCCCAGTACTTC. Its protein is CASSGLVGWGPQYF.

The chain couples TRBV19 to TRBJ2-3, with TRBD2 identical over 14 bases. Germline-derived CDR1 and CDR2 are LNHDA and SQIVND (reference sequence). The CDR3 contains 17 residues. V shed 10 bases and J 2 bases; nucleotides not matched to a gene: 11. The CDR3 region has the DNA TGTGCCACCCGGACAGGACTAGCGGGAGGCTACACAGATACGCAGTATTTT. Protein product: CATRTGLAGGYTDTQYF.

This clone was picked up one time. The chain combines TRBV19 with TRBJ2-2, with 7 bases matching TRBD2. The germline CDR1 and CDR2 sequences are LNHDA and SQIVND (reference sequence). This CDR3 comprises 15 residues. The trim removed 3 bases at V and 2 bases at J, leaving 3 bases unmatched. The CDR3 coding sequence is TGTGCCAGTAGTATTCGGGGGGTTAACACCGGGGAGCTGTTTTTT. It encodes CASSIRGVNTGELFF.

The chain is built from TRBV27 and TRBJ1-4; no definite D call. Germline V gene sequence: CDR1 MNHEY, CDR2 SMNVEV (reference sequence). This CDR3 comprises 11 residues. V was trimmed by 6 bases and J by 4 bases, leaving 3 bases between them. CDR3 amino acids: CASRSNEKLFF. DNA for the CDR3: TGTGCCAGCAGAAGTAATGAAAAACTGTTTTTT.

This chain uses TRBV7-3 with TRBJ2-7; D call uncertain. This CDR3 is 15 amino acids long. Germline CDR1 reads SGHTA; CDR2 reads FQGTGA. V was shortened by 5 bases and J by 5 bases, with 19 bases between the two germline ends. DNA for the CDR3: TGTGCCAGCAGCCCCCGAGGTAGCAGGTTGCACGAGCAGTACTTC. This translates into CASSPRGSRLHEQYF.

This clone was detected once. This chain connects TRBV28 to TRBJ2-2; TRBD2 aligns across 8 bases. The CDR3 contains 16 residues. Germline CDR1 and CDR2: MDHEN and SYDVKM. V gave up 5 bases and J gave up 5 bases; unmatched junction bases: 10. Written as DNA, the CDR3 is TGTGCCAGCAGTACTAGCGGACCAAGGGGAACCGGGGAGCTGTTTTTT. Encoded protein: CASSTSGPRGTGELFF.

There are a few counts of this clone. V gene TRBV28 combines with J gene TRBJ1-1; the D gene is possibly TRBD1 (5 bases). Germline values: CDR1 MDHEN, CDR2 SYDVKM. Trimming pared 4 bases from V and 1 base from J, leaving 10 bases between. CDR3 length: 14 amino acids. The CDR3 DNA is TGTGCCAGCAGTTCCCCCAGGGAGAACACTGAAGCTTTCTTT. The encoded protein is CASSSPRENTEAFF.

This clone was recorded a few times. The chain uses TRBV11-2 and TRBJ2-1, with 10 bases identical to TRBD2. Germline V CDR1 and CDR2: SGHAT, FQNNGV. The CDR3 is made up of 15 amino acids. Trimming at V came to 1 base and at J to 12 bases, leaving 9 bases not matched to a gene. The CDR3 nucleotides are TGTGCCAGCAGCTTAGGGACTAGCGGCAACATAAGGCAGTTCTTC. Translated: CASSLGTSGNIRQFF. Variable domain in full (rest from reference TRBV11-2 and TRBJ2-1): EAGVAQSPRYKIIEKRQSVAFWCNPISGHATLYWYQQILGQGPKLLIQFQNNGVVDDSQLPKDRFSAERLKGVDSTLKIQPAKLEDSAVYLCASSLGTSGNIRQFFGPGTRLTVL.

As regards this clone: Within the sample, other DNA sequences also encode this same CDR3. J is TRBJ1-3 and V is TRBV18; D gene ambiguous. In germline, CDR1 is KGHSH, CDR2 LQKENI. Trimming removed 1 base at V and 3 bases at J, with 4 bases between. There are 13 residues in the CDR3. The CDR3 loop is CASSPQGGNTIYF. The CDR3 DNA reads as TGTGCCAGCTCACCACAGGGTGGAAACACCATATATTTT.

The CDR3 loop is CASSRKQGALLETQYF. CDR3 sequence (DNA): TGTGCCAGCAGTAGAAAGCAGGGGGCCCTTTTAGAGACCCAGTACTTC. The chain employs TRBV7-2 and TRBJ2-5; 8 bases map to TRBD1. The CDR3 is made up of 16 amino acids. The junction had 13 bases not matched to a gene; V was cut back by 6 bases and J by 4 bases. The germline CDR1 and CDR2 sequences are SGHTA and FQGNSA.

The chain is built from TRBV7-2 and TRBJ2-3; 10 bases map to TRBD2. Germline V gene data show CDR1 as SGHTA and CDR2 as FQGNSA. V was clipped by 5 bases and J by 0 bases; unmatched bases: 8. The CDR3 covers 17 residues. CDR3 nucleotides: TGTGCCAGCAGCATGTCAAGGACTAGCGGCAGCACAGATACGCAGTATTTT. Amino acids: CASSMSRTSGSTDTQYF.

V is TRBV7-2 and J is TRBJ2-5, with unresolved D. Trimming cost V 4 bases and J 5 bases, with 5 bases left between them. Looked up from germline, CDR1 is SGHTA and CDR2 is FQGNSA. The CDR3 covers 11 residues. This chain's CDR3 is CASSSTETQYF. The CDR3 nucleotides read TGTGCCAGCAGCTCGACTGAGACCCAGTACTTC.

The genes are TRBV9 and TRBJ1-1; D call uncertain. Trimming stripped 0 bases from V and 5 bases from J, with 8 bases between. Germline values: CDR1 SGDLS, CDR2 YYNGEE. The CDR3 has 13 amino acids. Here the CDR3 DNA reads TGTGCCAGCAGCGTAGTTGTGGGAACTGAAGCTTTCTTT. Encoded protein: CASSVVVGTEAFF.

This chain connects TRBV18 to TRBJ1-4; 7 positions match TRBD1. CDR1 KGHSH and CDR2 LQKENI come from the germline V gene. This CDR3 is 16 amino acids long. V lost 2 bases, J lost 0 bases, and 3 bases stayed unmatched. The CDR3 loop reads CASSPGTATTNEKLFF. The CDR3 nucleotides read TGTGCCAGCTCACCAGGGACAGCTACAACTAATGAAAAACTGTTTTTT.

The chain employs TRBV19 and TRBJ2-7; tentative D call: TRBD2 (6 bases). V was clipped by 9 bases and J by 0 bases, with 18 bases between them. CDR3 length: 15 residues. CDR1 is LNHDA and CDR2 is SQIVND in the germline V gene (reference sequence). The CDR3 is CASHPGTGLSYEQYF. CDR3 bases: TGTGCCAGCCACCCTGGGACGGGACTCTCCTACGAGCAGTACTTC.

This clone was counted once. J is TRBJ2-2 and V is TRBV5-4; a weak D match, TRBD1 (5 bases). The germline CDR1 and CDR2 sequences are SGHNT and YYREEE (reference sequence). Trimming cost V 5 bases and J 4 bases, with 15 bases left between them. This CDR3 has 15 residues. The CDR3 region is CASSDQGLITGELFF. The DNA of the CDR3 is TGTGCCAGCAGTGACCAGGGTCTAATCACCGGGGAGCTGTTTTTT.

The V and J genes are TRBV15 and TRBJ2-3; no clear D gene. V shed 1 base and J shed 2 bases, with 7 bases lying between them. This CDR3 spans 14 amino acids. Germline V gene data show CDR1 as LNHNV and CDR2 as YYDKDF (reference sequence). The CDR3 sequence: CATSRVGNTDTQYF. The CDR3 DNA follows: TGTGCCACCAGCAGAGTGGGAAACACAGATACGCAGTATTTT.

This chain connects TRBV7-2 to TRBJ2-7; D possibly corresponds to TRBD2 (5 bases). Trimming left V 1 base short and J 5 bases short, with 12 bases between. Germline CDR1 reads SGHTA; CDR2 reads FQGNSA. The CDR3 length is 14 residues. CDR3 sequence reads: CASSLERLANEQYF. CDR3 DNA: TGTGCCAGCAGCTTAGAGCGTCTAGCCAACGAGCAGTACTTC.